This TCR beta chain was recorded in a study of technical replicates of blood from several donors. Assay: immunoSEQ multiplex PCR; the TCRdb copy retains only in-frame clones and omits some. The sample has roughly 69,000 clones, around 86% seen once. Germline CDR1 reads SGHTA; CDR2 reads FQGNSA. CDR3 length: 14 amino acids. The V gene end was trimmed by 3 bases and the J gene end by 12 bases; junction bases not matched to a gene: 6. This clone has only one observation. The clonotype comes from a human donor in good health. Some clones in this sample may be carry-over from other donors' samples. Sample: PBMCs. The genes are TRBV7-2 and TRBJ2-7; 15 positions agree with TRBD2. CDR3 sequence reads: CASSFGLAGGPGYF. The DNA of the CDR3 is TGTGCCAGCAGCTTCGGACTAGCGGGAGGGCCAGGGTACTTC.